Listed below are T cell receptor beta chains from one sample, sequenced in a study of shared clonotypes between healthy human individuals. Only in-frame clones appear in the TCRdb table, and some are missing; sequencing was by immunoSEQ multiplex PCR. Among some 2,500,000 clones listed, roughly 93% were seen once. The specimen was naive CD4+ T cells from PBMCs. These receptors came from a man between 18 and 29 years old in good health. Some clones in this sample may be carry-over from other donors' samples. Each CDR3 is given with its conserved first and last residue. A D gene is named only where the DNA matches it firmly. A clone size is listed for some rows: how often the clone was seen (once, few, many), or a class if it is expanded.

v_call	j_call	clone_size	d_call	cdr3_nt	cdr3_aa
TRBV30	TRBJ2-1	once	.	TGTGCCTGGAGTGTAGGCTCAGATTACAATGAGCAGTTCTTC	CAWSVGSDYNEQFF
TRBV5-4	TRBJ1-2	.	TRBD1	TGTGCCAGCAGCCAACGAGAGGACAGGAGCCGCGGCTACACCTTC	CASSQREDRSRGYTF
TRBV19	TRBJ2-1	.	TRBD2	TGTGCCAGTAGCGGACTAGCGGGAAGCTCCTACAATGAGCAGTTCTTC	CASSGLAGSSYNEQFF
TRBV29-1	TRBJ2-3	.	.	TGCAGCATTGAGGGGAGCACAGATACGCAGTATTTT	CSIEGSTDTQYF
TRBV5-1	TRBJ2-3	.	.	TGCGCCAGCCACTCCGGGGTCACAGATACGCAGTATTTT	CASHSGVTDTQYF
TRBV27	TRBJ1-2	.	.	TGTGCCAGCAGTCCGTACGCGGGGGCTCGTGGCTACACCTTC	CASSPYAGARGYTF
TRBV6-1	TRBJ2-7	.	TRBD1	TGTGCCAGCAACAGACAGGGGGGCTCCTACGAGCAGTACTTC	CASNRQGGSYEQYF
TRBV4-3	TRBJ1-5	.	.	TGCGCCAGCAGCCAAGAACTCCGGCTCGGGGGTGCTCAGCCCCAGCATTTT	CASSQELRLGGAQPQHF
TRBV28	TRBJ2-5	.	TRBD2	TGTGCCAGCAGTTTATTAGCGGGGAACCAAGAGACCCAGTACTTC	CASSLLAGNQETQYF
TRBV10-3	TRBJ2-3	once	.	TGTGCCATCAGTCTTAGGGGCACAGATACGCAGTATTTT	CAISLRGTDTQYF
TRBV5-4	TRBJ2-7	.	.	TGTGCCAGCAGCTTGGGCGGAGCTAAAGGGGAATACGAGCAGTACTTC	CASSLGGAKGEYEQYF
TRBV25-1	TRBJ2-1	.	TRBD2	TGTGCCAGCAGTGCGACTAGCGGGAGATGGTTCAATGAGCAGTTCTTC	CASSATSGRWFNEQFF
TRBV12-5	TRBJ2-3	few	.	TGTGCTAGTGGTTCAGGACAGCCCGGCACAGATACGCAGTATTTT	CASGSGQPGTDTQYF
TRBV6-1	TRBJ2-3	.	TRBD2	TGTGCCCACCGACGGGGGGGCACCACAGATACGCAGTATTTT	CAHRRGGTTDTQYF
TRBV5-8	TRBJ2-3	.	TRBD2	TGTGCCAGCAGCTTGCCTTGGGTAGCGGGAGAGCGAGATACGCAGTATTTT	CASSLPWVAGERDTQYF
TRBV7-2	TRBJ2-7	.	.	TGTGCCAGCAGCTTCCCCGGAAACTCCTACGAGCAGTACTTC	CASSFPGNSYEQYF